This TCR beta chain emerged from a study of blood T cell repertoires in COVID-19. Background on the study: There were acute and convalescent COVID-19 samples, and they came from the United States, Italy and Spain. Sample material is recorded as cDNA or gDNA derived from T cells, B-cell-depleted T cells, or PBMCs.

The V and J ends lost 1 base and 3 bases, in that order; junction bases with no gene match: 2. This CDR3 is 15 amino acids long. Germline V gives CDR1 SEHNR, CDR2 FQNEAQ (reference sequence). Original data processing: Using reference gene primer amplification, nucleated cell counts were estimated. Sequencing was performed with immunoSEQ multiplex PCR; in TCRdb, only in-frame clones are kept and a portion is missing. V and J calls and clone size are given by that table; D and trimming were obtained from the DNA. The sample contains some 90,000 clones, less than 90% of which appear only once. The chain links TRBV7-9 to TRBJ1-1; 10 bases align to TRBD1. This sequence originates from a man older than 75 with active or convalescent COVID-19. Sequencing used peripheral blood. The CDR3 sequence: CASSLGTGGDTEAFF. Here the CDR3 DNA reads TGTGCCAGCAGCTTAGGGACAGGGGGTGACACTGAAGCTTTCTTT.